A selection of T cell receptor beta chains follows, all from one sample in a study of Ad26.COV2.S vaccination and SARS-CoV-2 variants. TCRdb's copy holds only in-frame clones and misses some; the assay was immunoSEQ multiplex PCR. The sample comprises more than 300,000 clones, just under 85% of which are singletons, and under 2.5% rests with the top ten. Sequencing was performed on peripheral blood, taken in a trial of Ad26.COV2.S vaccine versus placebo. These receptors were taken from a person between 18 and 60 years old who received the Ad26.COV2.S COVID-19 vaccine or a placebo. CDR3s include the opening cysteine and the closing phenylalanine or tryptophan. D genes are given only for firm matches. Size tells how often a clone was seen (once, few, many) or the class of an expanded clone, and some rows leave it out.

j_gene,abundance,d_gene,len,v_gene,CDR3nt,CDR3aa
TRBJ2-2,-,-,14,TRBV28,TGTGCCAGCAGTTCGACGGTGAACACCGGGGAGCTGTTTTTT,CASSSTVNTGELFF
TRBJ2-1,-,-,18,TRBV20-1,TGCAGTGCTAGTAGGCTAGCATTCGATCTGAGCTCCTACAATGAGCAGTTCTTC,CSASRLAFDLSSYNEQFF
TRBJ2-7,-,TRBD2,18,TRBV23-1,TGCGCCAGCAGTCAATCTTCGGGCTTTAGCGGGGTTCTATACGAGCAGTACTTC,CASSQSSGFSGVLYEQYF
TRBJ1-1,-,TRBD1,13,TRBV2,TGTGCCGCCGGGACAGGGCAGGTAGTTGAAGCTTTCTTT,CAAGTGQVVEAFF
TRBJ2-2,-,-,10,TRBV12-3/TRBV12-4,TGTGCCAGCAGTTTGCGGGAGCTGTTTTTT,CASSLRELFF
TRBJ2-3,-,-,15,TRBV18,TGTGCCAGCTCCCACTCCCAAGGAAGCACAGATACGCAGTATTTT,CASSHSQGSTDTQYF
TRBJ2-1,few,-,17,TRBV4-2,TGTGCCAGCAGCCAAGGTGGCCGAGCACGGTTTAATCCTGAGCAGTTCTTC,CASSQGGRARFNPEQFF
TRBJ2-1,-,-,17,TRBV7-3,TGTGCCAGCAGCTTACGGGGGCCTACGATTCTTGGAAATGAGCAGTTCTTC,CASSLRGPTILGNEQFF
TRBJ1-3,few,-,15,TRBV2,TGTGCCAGCAGTCAACAGGGAGGCTCTGGAAACACCATATATTTT,CASSQQGGSGNTIYF
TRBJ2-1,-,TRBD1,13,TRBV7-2,TGTGCCAGCAGCGGCAGGGGGCTCAATGAGCAGTTCTTC,CASSGRGLNEQFF
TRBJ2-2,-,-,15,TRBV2,TGTGCCAGCAGAGACATAGGGGAAGGCACCGGGGAGCTGTTTTTT,CASRDIGEGTGELFF
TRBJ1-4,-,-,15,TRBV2,TGTGCCAGCAGTGATGGGATTCGGACGATTGAAAAACTGTTTTTT,CASSDGIRTIEKLFF
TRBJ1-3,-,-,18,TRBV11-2,TGTGCCAGCAGCTTGACTCACCGCGCTCCTTCCTCTGGAAACACCATATATTTT,CASSLTHRAPSSGNTIYF
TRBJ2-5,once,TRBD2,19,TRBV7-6,TGTGCCAGCAGCCCCCGGTCCTGGGGAGCGGGGGGCGATCAAGAGACCCAGTACTTC,CASSPRSWGAGGDQETQYF
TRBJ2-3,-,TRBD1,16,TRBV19,TGTGCCAGTAGTAAGAGGGACAGGGGCTACGCAGATACGCAGTATTTT,CASSKRDRGYADTQYF
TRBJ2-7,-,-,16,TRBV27,TGTGCCAGCAGTTTAGGCTTCGGCGGACGATCCTACGAGCAGTACTTC,CASSLGFGGRSYEQYF
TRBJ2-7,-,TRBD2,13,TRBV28,TGTGCCACCTCACCGGGGGGGTCCTACGAGCAGTACTTC,CATSPGGSYEQYF
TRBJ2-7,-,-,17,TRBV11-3,TGTGCCAGCAGCTTAGACCCCGGACAGTGGAGCTCCTACGAGCAGTACTTC,CASSLDPGQWSSYEQYF
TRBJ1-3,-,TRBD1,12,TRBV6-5,TGTGCCAGCTGGGACAGCAGAAACACCATATATTTT,CASWDSRNTIYF
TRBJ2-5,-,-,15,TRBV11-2,TGTGCCAGCAGCTTAGGTCCTCGCCACCAAGAGACCCAGTACTTC,CASSLGPRHQETQYF
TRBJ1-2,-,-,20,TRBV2,TGTGCCAGAGGGTGGGACAAGAGATTAGGGGCGGATCGTCTGGGCTATGGCTACACCTTC,CARGWDKRLGADRLGYGYTF
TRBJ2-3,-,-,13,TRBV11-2,TGTGCCAGCAGCTTCGAACTCACAGATACGCAGTATTTT,CASSFELTDTQYF
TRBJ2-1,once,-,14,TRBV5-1,TGCGCCAGCAGCTTTTATACAGGTATGAGAGAGCAGTTCTTC,CASSFYTGMREQFF
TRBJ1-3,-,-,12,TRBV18,TGTGCCAGCTCACCAGACGGAAACACCATATATTTT,CASSPDGNTIYF
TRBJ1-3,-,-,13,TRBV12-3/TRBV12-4,TGTGCCAGCAGTTTCTACTCTGGAAACACCATATATTTT,CASSFYSGNTIYF
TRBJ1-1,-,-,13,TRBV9,TGTGCCAGCAGCCCACAACCCCAAGGTGAAGCTTTCTTT,CASSPQPQGEAFF
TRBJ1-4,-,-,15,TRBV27,TGTGCCAGCAGTTTCTTGAGGACGGGGTTTGAAAAACTGTTTTTT,CASSFLRTGFEKLFF
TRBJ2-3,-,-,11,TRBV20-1,TGCAGTGCCCCGCGGGTAGATACGCAGTATTTT,CSAPRVDTQYF
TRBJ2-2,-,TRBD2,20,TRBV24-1,TGTGCCACCAGTGATTTTTTCGGGTCCAGCGGGGGGGCGAACACCGGGGAGCTGTTTTTT,CATSDFFGSSGGANTGELFF
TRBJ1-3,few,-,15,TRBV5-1,TGCGCCAGCAGCTTTCAAGGACAGTCTGGAAACACCATATATTTT,CASSFQGQSGNTIYF
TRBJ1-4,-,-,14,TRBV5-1,TGCGCCAGCAGCCCGGGACACCGTAATGAAAAACTGTTTTTT,CASSPGHRNEKLFF
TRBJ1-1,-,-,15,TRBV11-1,TGTGCCAGCAGCCCAACCCTTGGACAGCTCGTTGAAGCTTTCTTT,CASSPTLGQLVEAFF
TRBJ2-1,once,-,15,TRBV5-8,TGTGCCAGCAGCCCGGACAGCTTTTCCTACAATGAGCAGTTCTTC,CASSPDSFSYNEQFF
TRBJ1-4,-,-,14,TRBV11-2,TGTGCCAGCAGCTTATACGGAGGGGAGGAAAAACTGTTTTTT,CASSLYGGEEKLFF
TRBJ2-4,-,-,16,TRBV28,TGTGCCAGCAGTATTACAGAATTCAATGCCAAAAACATTCAGTACTTC,CASSITEFNAKNIQYF
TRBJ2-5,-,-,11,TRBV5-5,TGTGCCAGCAGCTTGGGGCAGGGGTGCTACTTC,CASSLGQGCYF
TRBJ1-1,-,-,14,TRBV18,TGTGCCAGCTCACCCAGCAGACAGGACAATGAAGCTTTCTTT,CASSPSRQDNEAFF
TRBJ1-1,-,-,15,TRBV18,TGTGCCAGCTCACCCTCGGGCGGGGGGTCCACTGAAGCTTTCTTT,CASSPSGGGSTEAFF
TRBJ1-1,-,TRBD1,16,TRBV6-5,TGTGCCAGCAGTTACTTACCGGGACAGGGGAGCACTGAAGCTTTCTTT,CASSYLPGQGSTEAFF
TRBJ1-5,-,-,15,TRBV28,TGTGCCAGCAGTTTGAGTTGGGGGAGCAATCAGCCCCAGCATTTT,CASSLSWGSNQPQHF
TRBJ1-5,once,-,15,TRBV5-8,TGTGCCAGCAGCTTGGGACAAGAAGTGAATCAGCCCCAGCATTTT,CASSLGQEVNQPQHF
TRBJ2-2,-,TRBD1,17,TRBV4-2,TGTGCCAGCAGCCAAGGGGGGACAGGATCGGACACCGGGGAGCTGTTTTTT,CASSQGGTGSDTGELFF
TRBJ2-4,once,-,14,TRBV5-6,TGTGCCAGCAGCTTCCAACTAGCCAAAAACATTCAGTACTTC,CASSFQLAKNIQYF
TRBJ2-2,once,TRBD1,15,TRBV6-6,TGTGCCAGCAGCTATACGGGACAGCCCACCGGGGAGCTGTTTTTT,CASSYTGQPTGELFF
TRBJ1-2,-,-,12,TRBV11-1,TGTGCCAGCAGCGAGTCAGGGTCTGGCTACACCTTC,CASSESGSGYTF
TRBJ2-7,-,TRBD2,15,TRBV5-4,TGTGCCAGCAGCCCGGGGGGGGGTTTCTCCTACGAGCAGTACTTC,CASSPGGGFSYEQYF
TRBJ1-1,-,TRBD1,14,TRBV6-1,TGTGCCAGCCGACAGGGAGTAAGGCTACCTGAAGCTTTCTTT,CASRQGVRLPEAFF
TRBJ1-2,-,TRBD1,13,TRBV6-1,TGTGCCAGCAGTGAAAGGCAGGGGGGAGGCTACACCTTC,CASSERQGGGYTF
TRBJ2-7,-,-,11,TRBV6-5,TGTGCCAGCAGTATGACCTACGAGCAGTACTTC,CASSMTYEQYF
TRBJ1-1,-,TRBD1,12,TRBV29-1,TGCAGCGTTGGGGAGGGGGCGGCTAGAGCTTTCTTT,CSVGEGAARAFF
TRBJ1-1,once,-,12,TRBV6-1,TGTGCCAGCAGTGAAAGGAAGGCTGAAGCTTTCTTT,CASSERKAEAFF
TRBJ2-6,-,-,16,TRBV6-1,TGTGCCAGCAGTGGTAACCTTAGGGCTGGGGCCAACGTCCTGACTTTC,CASSGNLRAGANVLTF
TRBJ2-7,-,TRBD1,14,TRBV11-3,TGTGCCAGCAGCTTGTGGACAGGGACCTACGAGCAGTACTTC,CASSLWTGTYEQYF